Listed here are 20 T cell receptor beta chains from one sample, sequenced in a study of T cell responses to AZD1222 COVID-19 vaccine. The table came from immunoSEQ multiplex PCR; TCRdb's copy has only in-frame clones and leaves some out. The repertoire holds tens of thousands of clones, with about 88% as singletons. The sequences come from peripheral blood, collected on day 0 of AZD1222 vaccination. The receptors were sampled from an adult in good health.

The CDR3 DNA is TGTGCCAGCTACAACTATGGCTACACCTTC. Its protein is CASYNYGYTF. This chain joins TRBV6-5 and TRBJ1-2, with D unresolved. CDR1 MNHEY and CDR2 SVGAGI come from the germline V gene. V shed 8 bases and J shed 2 bases, with 3 bases lying between them. The CDR3 length is 10 residues.

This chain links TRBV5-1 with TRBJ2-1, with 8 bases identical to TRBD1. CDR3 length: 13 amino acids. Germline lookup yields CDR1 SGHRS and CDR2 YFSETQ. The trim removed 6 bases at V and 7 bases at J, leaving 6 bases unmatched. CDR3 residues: CASKRTGLNEQFF. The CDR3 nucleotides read TGCGCCAGCAAACGGACAGGGCTTAATGAGCAGTTCTTC.

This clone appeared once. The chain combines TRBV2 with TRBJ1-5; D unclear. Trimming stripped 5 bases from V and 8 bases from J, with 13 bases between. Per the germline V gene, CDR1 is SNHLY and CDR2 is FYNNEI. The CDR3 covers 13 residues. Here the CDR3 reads CASSIQDVEPQHF. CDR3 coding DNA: TGTGCCAGCAGTATCCAAGATGTCGAGCCCCAGCATTTT.

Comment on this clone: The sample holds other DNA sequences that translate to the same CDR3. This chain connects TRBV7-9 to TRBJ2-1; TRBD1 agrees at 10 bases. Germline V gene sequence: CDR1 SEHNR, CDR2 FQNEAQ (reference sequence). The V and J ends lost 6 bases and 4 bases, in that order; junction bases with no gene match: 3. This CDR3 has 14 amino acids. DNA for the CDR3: TGTGCCAGCAGACCGGACAGGGGGTACAATGAGCAGTTCTTC. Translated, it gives CASRPDRGYNEQFF. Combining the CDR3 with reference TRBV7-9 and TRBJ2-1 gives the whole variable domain DTGVSQNPRHKITKRGQNVTFRCDPISEHNRLYWYRQTLGQGPEFLTYFQNEAQLEKSRLLSDRFSAERPKGSFSTLEIQRTEQGDSAMYLCASRPDRGYNEQFFGPGTRLTVL.

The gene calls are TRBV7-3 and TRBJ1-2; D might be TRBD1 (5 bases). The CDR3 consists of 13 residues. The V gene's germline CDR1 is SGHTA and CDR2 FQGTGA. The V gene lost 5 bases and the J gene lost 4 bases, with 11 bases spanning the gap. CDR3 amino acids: CASSLGPAYGYTF. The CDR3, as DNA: TGTGCCAGCAGCCTGGGACCCGCCTATGGCTACACCTTC.

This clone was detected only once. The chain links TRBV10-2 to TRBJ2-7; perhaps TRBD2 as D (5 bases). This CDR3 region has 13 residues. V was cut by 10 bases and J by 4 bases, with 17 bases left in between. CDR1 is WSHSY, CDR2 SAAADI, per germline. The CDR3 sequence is CATRPGGGYEQYV. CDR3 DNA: TGCGCCACCCGCCCGGGTGGAGGTTACGAGCAGTACGTC.

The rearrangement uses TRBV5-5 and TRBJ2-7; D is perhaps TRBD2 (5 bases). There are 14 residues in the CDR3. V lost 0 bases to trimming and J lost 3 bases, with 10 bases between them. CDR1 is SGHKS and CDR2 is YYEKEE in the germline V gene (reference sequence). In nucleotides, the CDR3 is TGTGCCAGCAGCTTGGGAGGGAGCCTCTACGAGCAGTACTTC. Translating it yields CASSLGGSLYEQYF.

CDR3 DNA: TGCAGTGCTAGTTCCGTTTCCAATCAGCCCCAGCATTTT. Its protein is CSASSVSNQPQHF. V is TRBV20-1 and J is TRBJ1-5; the D is unclear. Germline values: CDR1 DFQATT, CDR2 SNEGSKA (reference sequence). V lost 3 bases and J 3 bases, leaving 9 bases between the germline ends. CDR3 length: 13 amino acids.

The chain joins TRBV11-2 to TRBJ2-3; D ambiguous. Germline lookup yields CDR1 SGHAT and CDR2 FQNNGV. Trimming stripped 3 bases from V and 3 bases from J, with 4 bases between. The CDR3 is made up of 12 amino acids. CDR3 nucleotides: TGTGCCAGCAGCTTGCCTACAGATACGCAGTATTTT. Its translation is CASSLPTDTQYF.

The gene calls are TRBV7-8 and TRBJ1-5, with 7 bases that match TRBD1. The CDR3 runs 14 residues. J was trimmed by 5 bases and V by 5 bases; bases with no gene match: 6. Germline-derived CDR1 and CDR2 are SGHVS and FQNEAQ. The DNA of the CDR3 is TGTGCCAGCAGCCAACTTGACAGGGATCAGCCCCAGCATTTT. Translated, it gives CASSQLDRDQPQHF.

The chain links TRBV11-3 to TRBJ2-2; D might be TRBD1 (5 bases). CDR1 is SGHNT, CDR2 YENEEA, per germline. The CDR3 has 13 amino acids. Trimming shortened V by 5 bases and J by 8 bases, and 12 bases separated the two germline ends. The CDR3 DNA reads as TGTGCCAGCAGCCCCTATCAGGGTGGGGAGCTGTTTTTT. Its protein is CASSPYQGGELFF.

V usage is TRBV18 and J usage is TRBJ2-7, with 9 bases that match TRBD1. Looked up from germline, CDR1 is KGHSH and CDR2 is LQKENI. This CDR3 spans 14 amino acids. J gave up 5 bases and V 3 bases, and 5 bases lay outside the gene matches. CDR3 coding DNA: TGTGCCAGCTCACCTTTCGGACAGGGGCACGAGCAGTACTTC. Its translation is CASSPFGQGHEQYF. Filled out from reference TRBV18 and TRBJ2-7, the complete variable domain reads NAGVMQNPRHLVRRRGQEARLRCSPMKGHSHVYWYRQLPEEGLKFMVYLQKENIIDESGMPKERFSAEFPKEGPSILRIQQVVRGDSAAYFCASSPFGQGHEQYFGPGTRLTVT.

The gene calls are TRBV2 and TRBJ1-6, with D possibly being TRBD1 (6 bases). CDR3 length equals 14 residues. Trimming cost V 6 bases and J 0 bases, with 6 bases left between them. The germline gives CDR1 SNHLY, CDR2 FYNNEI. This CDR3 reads CASRQGSYNSPLHF. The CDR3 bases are TGTGCCAGCAGACAGGGCTCCTATAATTCACCCCTCCACTTT. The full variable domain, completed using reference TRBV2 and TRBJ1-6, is EPEVTQTPSHQVTQMGQEVILRCVPISNHLYFYWYRQILGQKVEFLVSFYNNEISEKSEIFDDQFSVERPDGSNFTLKIRSTKLEDSAMYFCASRQGSYNSPLHFGNGTRLTVT.

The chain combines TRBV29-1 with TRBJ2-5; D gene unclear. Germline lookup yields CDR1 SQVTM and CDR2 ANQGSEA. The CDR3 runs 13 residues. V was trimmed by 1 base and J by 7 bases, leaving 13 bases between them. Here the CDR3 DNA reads TGCAGCGTTGAAGTGTCGAATATTCGGACCCAGTACTTC. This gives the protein CSVEVSNIRTQYF.

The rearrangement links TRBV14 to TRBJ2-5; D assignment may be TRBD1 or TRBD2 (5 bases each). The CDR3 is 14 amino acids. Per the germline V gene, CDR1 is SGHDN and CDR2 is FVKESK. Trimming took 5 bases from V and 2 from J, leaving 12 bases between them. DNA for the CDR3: TGTGCCAGCAGCTGGGGCGGGTCTCAAGAGACCCAGTACTTC. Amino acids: CASSWGGSQETQYF.

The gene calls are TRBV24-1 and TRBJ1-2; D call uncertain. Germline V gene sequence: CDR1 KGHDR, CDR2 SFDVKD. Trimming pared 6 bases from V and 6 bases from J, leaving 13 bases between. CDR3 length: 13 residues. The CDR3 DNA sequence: TGTGCCACCAGTCTCTGGGATAGGGATGGCTACACCTTC. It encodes CATSLWDRDGYTF.

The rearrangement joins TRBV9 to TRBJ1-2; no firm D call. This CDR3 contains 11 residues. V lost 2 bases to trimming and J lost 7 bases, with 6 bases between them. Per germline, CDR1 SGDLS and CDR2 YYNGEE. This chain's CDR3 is CASSVGVGYTF. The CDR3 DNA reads TGTGCCAGCAGCGTTGGGGTTGGCTACACCTTC.

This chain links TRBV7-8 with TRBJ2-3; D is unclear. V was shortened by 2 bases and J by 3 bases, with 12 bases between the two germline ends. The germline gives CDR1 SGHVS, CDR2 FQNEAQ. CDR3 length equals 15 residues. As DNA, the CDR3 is TGTGCCAGCAGCTTATGGGTCGGATCTACAGATACGCAGTATTTT. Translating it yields CASSLWVGSTDTQYF.

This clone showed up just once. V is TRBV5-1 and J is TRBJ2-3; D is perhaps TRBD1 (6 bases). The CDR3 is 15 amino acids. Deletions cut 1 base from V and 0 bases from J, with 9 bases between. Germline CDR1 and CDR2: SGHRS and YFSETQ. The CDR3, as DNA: TGCGCCAGCAGCTTGACCAGGGGAAGCACAGATACGCAGTATTTT. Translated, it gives CASSLTRGSTDTQYF.

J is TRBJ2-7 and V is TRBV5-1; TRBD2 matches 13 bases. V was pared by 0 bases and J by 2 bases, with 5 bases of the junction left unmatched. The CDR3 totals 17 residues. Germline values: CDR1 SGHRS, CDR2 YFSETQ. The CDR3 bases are TGCGCCAGCAGCTTGGAAGGACTAGCGGGAGCCACCTACGAGCAGTACTTC. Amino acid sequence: CASSLEGLAGATYEQYF.